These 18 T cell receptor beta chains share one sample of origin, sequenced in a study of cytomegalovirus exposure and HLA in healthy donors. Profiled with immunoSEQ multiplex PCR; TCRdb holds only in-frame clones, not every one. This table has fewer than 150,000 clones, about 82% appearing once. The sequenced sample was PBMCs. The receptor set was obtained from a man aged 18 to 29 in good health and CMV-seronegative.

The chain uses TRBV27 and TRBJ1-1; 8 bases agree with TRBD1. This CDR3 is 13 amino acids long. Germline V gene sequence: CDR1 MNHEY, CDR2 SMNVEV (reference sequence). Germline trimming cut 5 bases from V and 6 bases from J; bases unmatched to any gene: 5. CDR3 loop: CASSLQGGSEAFF. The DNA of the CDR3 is TGTGCCAGCAGTCTACAGGGGGGCTCTGAAGCTTTCTTT.

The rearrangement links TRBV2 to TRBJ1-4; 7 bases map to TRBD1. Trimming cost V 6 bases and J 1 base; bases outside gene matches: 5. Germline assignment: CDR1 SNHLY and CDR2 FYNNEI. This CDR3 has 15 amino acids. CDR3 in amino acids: CASRKTGETNEKLFF. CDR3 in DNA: TGTGCCAGCAGGAAAACAGGGGAAACTAATGAAAAACTGTTTTTT.

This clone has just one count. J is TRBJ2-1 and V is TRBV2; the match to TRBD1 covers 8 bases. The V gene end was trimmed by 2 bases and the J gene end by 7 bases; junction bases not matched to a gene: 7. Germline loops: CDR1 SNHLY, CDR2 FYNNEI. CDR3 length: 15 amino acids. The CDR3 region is CASSEKGQALNEQFF. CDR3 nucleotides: TGTGCCAGCAGTGAAAAGGGACAGGCTTTGAATGAGCAGTTCTTC.

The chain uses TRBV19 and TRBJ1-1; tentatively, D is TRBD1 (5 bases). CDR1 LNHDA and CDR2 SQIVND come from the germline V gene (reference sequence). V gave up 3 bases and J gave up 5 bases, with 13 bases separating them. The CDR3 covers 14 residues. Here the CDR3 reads CASSMGRDGTEAFF. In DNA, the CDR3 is TGTGCCAGTAGTATGGGCAGGGATGGGACTGAAGCTTTCTTT.

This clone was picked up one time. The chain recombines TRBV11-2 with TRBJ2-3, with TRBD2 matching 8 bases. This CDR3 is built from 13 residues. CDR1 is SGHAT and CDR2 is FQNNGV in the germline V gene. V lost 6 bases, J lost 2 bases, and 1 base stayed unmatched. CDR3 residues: CASRRGVTDTQYF. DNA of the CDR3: TGTGCCAGCAGGCGGGGGGTCACAGATACGCAGTATTTT.

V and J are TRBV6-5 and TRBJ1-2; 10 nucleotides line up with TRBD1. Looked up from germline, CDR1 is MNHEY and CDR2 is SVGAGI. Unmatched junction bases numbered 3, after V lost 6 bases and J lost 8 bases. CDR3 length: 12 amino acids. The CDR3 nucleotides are TGTGCCAGCAGGCGGGACAGGGGCGGCTACACCTTC. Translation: CASRRDRGGYTF.

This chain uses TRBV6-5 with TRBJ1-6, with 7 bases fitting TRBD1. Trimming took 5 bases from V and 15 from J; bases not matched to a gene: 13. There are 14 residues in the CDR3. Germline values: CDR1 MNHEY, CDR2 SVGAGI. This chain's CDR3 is CASSRDSGSGILHF. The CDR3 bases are TGTGCCAGCAGTCGGGACAGCGGCTCGGGTATCCTCCACTTT.

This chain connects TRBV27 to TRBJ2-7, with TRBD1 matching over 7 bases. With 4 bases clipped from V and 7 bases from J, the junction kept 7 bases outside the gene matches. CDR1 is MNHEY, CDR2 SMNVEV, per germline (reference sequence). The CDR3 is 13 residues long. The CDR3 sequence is CASSSTGVGEQYF. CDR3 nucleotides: TGTGCCAGCAGTTCAACAGGGGTGGGGGAGCAGTACTTC.

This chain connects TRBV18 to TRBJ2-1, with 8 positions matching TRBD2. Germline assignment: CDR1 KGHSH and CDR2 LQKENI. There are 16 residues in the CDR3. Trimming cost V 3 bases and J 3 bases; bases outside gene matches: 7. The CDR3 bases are TGTGCCAGCTCACCCCTGCGGGGGGAGAGCTACAATGAGCAGTTCTTC. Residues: CASSPLRGESYNEQFF.

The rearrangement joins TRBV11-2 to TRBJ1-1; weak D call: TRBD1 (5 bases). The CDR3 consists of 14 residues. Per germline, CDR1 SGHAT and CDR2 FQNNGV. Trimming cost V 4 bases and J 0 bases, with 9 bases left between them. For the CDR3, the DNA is TGTGCCAGCAGCTCTCTACAGGTGAACACTGAAGCTTTCTTT. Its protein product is CASSSLQVNTEAFF. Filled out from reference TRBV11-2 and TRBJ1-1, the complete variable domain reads EAGVAQSPRYKIIEKRQSVAFWCNPISGHATLYWYQQILGQGPKLLIQFQNNGVVDDSQLPKDRFSAERLKGVDSTLKIQPAKLEDSAVYLCASSSLQVNTEAFFGQGTRLTVV.

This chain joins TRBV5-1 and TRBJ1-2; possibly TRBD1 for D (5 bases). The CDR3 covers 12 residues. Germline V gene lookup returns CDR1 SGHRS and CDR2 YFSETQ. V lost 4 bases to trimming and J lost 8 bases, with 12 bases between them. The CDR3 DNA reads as TGCGCCAGCAGCCCCACAGGCCTCGGCTACACCTTC. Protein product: CASSPTGLGYTF.

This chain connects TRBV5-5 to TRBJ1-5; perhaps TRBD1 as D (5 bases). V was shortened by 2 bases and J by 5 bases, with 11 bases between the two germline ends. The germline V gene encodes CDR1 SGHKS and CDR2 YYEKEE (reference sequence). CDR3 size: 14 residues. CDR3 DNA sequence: TGTGCCAGCAGCTTTCTTAGCAGGGATCAGCCCCAGCATTTT. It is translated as CASSFLSRDQPQHF.

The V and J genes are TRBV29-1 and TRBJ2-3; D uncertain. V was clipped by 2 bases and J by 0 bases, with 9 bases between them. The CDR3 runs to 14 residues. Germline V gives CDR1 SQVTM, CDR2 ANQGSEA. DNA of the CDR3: TGCAGCGTTGAAACTTCACCAAGCACAGATACGCAGTATTTT. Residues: CSVETSPSTDTQYF.

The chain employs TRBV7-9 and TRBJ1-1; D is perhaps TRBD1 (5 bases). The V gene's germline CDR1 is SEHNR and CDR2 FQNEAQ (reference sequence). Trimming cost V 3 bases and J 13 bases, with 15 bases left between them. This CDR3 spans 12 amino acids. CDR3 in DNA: TGTGCCAGCAGCTTCGGGACCGGGGGAGATTTCTTT. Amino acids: CASSFGTGGDFF. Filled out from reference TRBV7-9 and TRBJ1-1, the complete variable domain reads DTGVSQNPRHKITKRGQNVTFRCDPISEHNRLYWYRQTLGQGPEFLTYFQNEAQLEKSRLLSDRFSAERPKGSFSTLEIQRTEQGDSAMYLCASSFGTGGDFFGQGTRLTVV.

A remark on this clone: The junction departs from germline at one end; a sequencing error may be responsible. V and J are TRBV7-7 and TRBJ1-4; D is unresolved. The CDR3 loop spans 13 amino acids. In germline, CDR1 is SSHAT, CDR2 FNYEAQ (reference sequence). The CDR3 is CASSLNANEKLFF. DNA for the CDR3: TGTGCTAGCAGCTTAAACGCGAATGAAAAACTGTTTTTT.

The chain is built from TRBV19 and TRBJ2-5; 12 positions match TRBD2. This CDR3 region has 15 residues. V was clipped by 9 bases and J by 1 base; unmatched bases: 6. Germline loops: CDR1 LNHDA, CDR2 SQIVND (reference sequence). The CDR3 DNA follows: TGTGCCAGCAACGGACTAGCGGGGAGCCAAGAGACCCAGTACTTC. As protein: CASNGLAGSQETQYF.

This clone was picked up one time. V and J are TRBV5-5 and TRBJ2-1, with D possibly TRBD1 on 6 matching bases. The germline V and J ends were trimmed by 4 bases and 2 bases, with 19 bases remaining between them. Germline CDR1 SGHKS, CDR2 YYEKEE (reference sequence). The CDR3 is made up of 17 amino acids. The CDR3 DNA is TGTGCCAGCAGCGGGGGATGGGGTGGGGGCACCTACAATGAGCAGTTCTTC. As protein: CASSGGWGGGTYNEQFF.

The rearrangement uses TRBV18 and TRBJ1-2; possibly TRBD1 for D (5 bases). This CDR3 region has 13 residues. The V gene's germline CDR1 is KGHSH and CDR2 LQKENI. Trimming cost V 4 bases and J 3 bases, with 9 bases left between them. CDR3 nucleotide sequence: TGTGCCAGCTCACGCTTACAGGACTATGGCTACACCTTC. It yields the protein CASSRLQDYGYTF.